These 2 T cell receptor beta chains were sequenced from one sample in a study of identifying expanded T cells in peripheral blood (dated by TCRdb to between 2018 and 2020). Library generation was performed with the immunoSEQ multiplex PCR assay. Here the immuneACCESS table is served through TCRdb, limited to in-frame sequences with V and J called. Missing clones are a known gap in these copies; in checked studies unresolved V genes cover under half, and the rest lacks a known reason. In this sample the table shows tens of thousands of clones, about 85% of which occur a single time. The ten largest clonotypes hold 4% to 5.5% of the sample. The source material was blood. These receptors came from a person between 18 and 70 years old in good health.

The chain combines TRBV29-1 with TRBJ1-1; 8 bases map to TRBD1. This CDR3 is built from 13 residues. The ends lost 0 bases at V and 11 bases at J; junction bases unmatched: 8. CDR1 and CDR2 from the germline V gene are SQVTM and ANQGSEA. CDR3 loop: CSVEDSDRVQAFF. In DNA form, the CDR3 reads TGCAGCGTTGAAGATTCGGACAGGGTACAGGCTTTCTTT.

The table lists this clone with a count of one. The chain carries TRBV18 and TRBJ2-1, with 10 bases identical to TRBD2. V shed 3 bases and J 2 bases; nucleotides not matched to a gene: 1. CDR1 and CDR2 from the germline V gene are KGHSH and LQKENI. This CDR3 comprises 15 residues. The CDR3 DNA is TGTGCCAGCTCACCTACTAGCGGGGCCTACAATGAGCAGTTCTTC. It yields the protein CASSPTSGAYNEQFF.